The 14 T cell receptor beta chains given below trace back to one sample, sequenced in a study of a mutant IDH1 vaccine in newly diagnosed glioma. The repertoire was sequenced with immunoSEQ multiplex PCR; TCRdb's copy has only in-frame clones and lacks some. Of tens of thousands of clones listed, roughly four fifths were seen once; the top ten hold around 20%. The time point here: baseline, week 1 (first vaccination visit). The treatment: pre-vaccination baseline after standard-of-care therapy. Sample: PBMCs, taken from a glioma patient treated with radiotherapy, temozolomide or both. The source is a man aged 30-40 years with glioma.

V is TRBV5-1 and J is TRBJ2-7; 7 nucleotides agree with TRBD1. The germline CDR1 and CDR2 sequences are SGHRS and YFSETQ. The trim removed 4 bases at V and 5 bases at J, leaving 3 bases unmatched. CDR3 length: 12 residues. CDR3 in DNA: TGCGCCAGCAGCCTAACAGGGGACGAGCAGTACTTC. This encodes CASSLTGDEQYF.

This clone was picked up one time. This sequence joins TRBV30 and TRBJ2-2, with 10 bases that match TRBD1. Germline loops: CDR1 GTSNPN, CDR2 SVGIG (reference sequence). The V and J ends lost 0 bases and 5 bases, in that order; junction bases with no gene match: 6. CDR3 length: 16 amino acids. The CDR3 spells CAWSVLGTGDTGELFF. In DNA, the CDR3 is TGTGCCTGGAGTGTACTGGGGACAGGGGATACCGGGGAGCTGTTTTTT.

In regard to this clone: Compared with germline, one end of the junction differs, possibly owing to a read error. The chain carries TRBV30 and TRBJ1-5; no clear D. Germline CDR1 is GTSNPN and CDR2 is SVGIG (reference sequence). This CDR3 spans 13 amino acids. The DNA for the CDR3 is TGTGCCTGGAGTGGTCAGAGCAATCAGCCTCAGCATTTT. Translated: CAWSGQSNQPQHF.

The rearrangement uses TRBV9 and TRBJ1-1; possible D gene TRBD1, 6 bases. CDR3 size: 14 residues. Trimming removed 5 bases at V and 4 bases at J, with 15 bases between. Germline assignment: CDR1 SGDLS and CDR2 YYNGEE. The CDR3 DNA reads TGTGCCAGCAGTGTATCCGGGACAAGCACTGAAGCTTTCTTT. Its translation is CASSVSGTSTEAFF.

The CDR3 is CASSQDVGPGEAFF. For the CDR3, the DNA is TGCGCCAGCAGCCAAGATGTGGGGCCGGGTGAAGCTTTCTTT. The rearrangement uses TRBV4-3 and TRBJ1-1; D is perhaps TRBD1 (5 bases). Germline V gene sequence: CDR1 LGHNA, CDR2 YSLEER. The V end was cut by 0 bases, the J end by 7 bases, with 12 bases between. The CDR3 extends over 14 amino acids.

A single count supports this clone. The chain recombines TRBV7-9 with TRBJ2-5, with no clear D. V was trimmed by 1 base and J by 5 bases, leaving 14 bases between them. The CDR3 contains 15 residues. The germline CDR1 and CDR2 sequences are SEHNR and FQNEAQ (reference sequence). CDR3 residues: CASSLVGHGRETQYF. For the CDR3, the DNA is TGTGCCAGCAGCTTAGTCGGGCACGGCCGGGAGACCCAGTACTTC.

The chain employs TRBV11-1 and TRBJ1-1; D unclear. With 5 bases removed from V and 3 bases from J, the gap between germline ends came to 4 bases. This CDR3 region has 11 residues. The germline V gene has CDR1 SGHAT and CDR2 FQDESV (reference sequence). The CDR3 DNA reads TGTGCCAGCAGCCCGGACACTGAAGCTTTCTTT. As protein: CASSPDTEAFF.

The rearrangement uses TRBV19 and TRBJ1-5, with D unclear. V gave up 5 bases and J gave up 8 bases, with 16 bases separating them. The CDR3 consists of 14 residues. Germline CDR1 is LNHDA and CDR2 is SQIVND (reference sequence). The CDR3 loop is CASSRQGSLEPQHF. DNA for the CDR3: TGTGCCAGTAGTCGTCAAGGATCGTTGGAGCCCCAGCATTTT.

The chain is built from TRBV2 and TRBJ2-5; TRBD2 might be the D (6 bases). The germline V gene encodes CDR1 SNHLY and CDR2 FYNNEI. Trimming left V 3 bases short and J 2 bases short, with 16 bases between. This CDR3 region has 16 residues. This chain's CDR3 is CASSEMAGTLQETQYF. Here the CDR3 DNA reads TGTGCCAGCAGTGAGATGGCGGGAACACTTCAAGAGACCCAGTACTTC.

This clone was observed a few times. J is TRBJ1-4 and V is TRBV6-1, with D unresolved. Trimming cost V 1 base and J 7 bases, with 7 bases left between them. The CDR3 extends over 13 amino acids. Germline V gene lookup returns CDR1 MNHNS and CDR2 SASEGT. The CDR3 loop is CASSEGGTEKLFF. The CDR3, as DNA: TGTGCCAGCAGTGAAGGGGGTACTGAAAAACTGTTTTTT.

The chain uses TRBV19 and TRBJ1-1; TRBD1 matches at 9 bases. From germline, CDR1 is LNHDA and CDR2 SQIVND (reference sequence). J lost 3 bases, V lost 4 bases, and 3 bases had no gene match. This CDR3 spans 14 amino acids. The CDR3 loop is CASSNWDRDTEAFF. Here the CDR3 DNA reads TGTGCCAGTAGTAATTGGGACAGGGACACTGAAGCTTTCTTT.

CDR3 nucleotides: TGTGCCAGCAGCTTAAGCCCCTCCACAGTATCCTACAATGAGCAGTTCTTC. Its protein is CASSLSPSTVSYNEQFF. The rearrangement joins TRBV7-3 to TRBJ2-1; D is unclear. V was pared by 1 base and J by 1 base, with 14 bases between. CDR3 length equals 17 residues. CDR1 and CDR2 (germline): SGHTA, FQGTGA.

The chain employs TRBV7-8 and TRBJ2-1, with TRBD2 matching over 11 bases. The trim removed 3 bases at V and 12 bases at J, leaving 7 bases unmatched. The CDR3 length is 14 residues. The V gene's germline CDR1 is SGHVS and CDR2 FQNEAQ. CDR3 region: CASSFSGRGVGQFF. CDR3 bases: TGTGCCAGCAGCTTTAGCGGGAGGGGAGTGGGGCAGTTCTTC.

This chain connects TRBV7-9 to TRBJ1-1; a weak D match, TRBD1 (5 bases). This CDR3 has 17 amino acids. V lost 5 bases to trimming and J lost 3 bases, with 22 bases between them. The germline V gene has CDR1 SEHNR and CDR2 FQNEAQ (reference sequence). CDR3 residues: CASSRLVGGLRDTEAFF. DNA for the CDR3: TGTGCCAGCAGCCGGTTGGTTGGGGGGTTAAGGGACACTGAAGCTTTCTTT.